The subject of this entry is one T cell receptor (beta chain). A junction end diverges from the germline sequence, so it may reflect a read error. Then a second PCR, running roughly 7 to 12 cycles, was carried out with a sample-barcoded 5' primer and a J-beta primer mix. MiXCR, applied by TCRdb to the 5' RACE reads, yields one record per CDR3 protein. The repertoire holds hundreds of thousands of distinct CDR3 sequences, 20% to 25% seen once, with roughly 3.4% in the top ten. The data stem from a study of blood T cells in healthy people across ages. The CDR3 sequence is 13 residues long. Germline loops: CDR1 DFQATT, CDR2 SNEGSKA (reference sequence).

Material for sequencing was blood. This clonotype originated in a man aged 65-85 years in good health. J is TRBJ2-3 and V is TRBV20-1, with 13 bases lining up with TRBD2. The CDR3 nucleotides read TGCAGTGGGACTAGCGGGAGAACAGATACGCGGTATTTT. The encoded protein is CSGTSGRTDTRYF.